The clone carrying this T cell receptor beta chain was observed many times. Its specificity is unknown. cDNA reverse transcribed from extracted RNA served as the sequencing template. Here immunoSEQ multiplex PCR was the method, and the copy in TCRdb shows in-frame clones only, minus some. Found here are about 180,000 clones, 50% to 70% of them singletons; the top ten hold roughly 1.7%. The CDR3 spans 14 residues. The V and J ends lost 0 bases and 7 bases respectively, with 9 bases between them. Germline V CDR1 and CDR2: MNHEY, SMNVEV (reference sequence). This sample is part of a study of CD8+ T cells in alopecia areata. Overall study findings and caveats: Compared with normal scalp, lesional scalp had higher clonality and more expanded CD8+ clones.

Sequenced material: CD4+ T cells sorted from blood, taken at week 0. V usage is TRBV27 and J usage is TRBJ2-2, with D possibly being TRBD1 or TRBD2 (6 bases each). The source is a human donor with alopecia areata. The CDR3: CASSLSRGVGELFF. DNA of the CDR3: TGTGCCAGCAGTTTATCTAGGGGGGTCGGGGAGCTGTTTTTT.